This T cell receptor (beta chain) is from a study of blood T cell repertoires in COVID-19. Study background: The United States, Italy and Spain supplied acute and convalescent COVID-19 samples. The cDNA or gDNA used as material had been derived from T cells, B-cell-depleted T cells, or PBMCs.

Germline V gives CDR1 LGHNT, CDR2 FRNRAP. V was clipped by 2 bases and J by 4 bases, with 11 bases between them. The CDR3 length is 14 residues. As processed by the authors: Amplifying reference gene primers gave estimates of nucleated cell counts. The data were produced by immunoSEQ multiplex PCR, yet TCRdb's version contains in-frame clones alone and is incomplete. V and J calls and clone size come straight from that table; D and trimming were deduced from the DNA. The sample shows 200,000 to 300,000 clones, about four fifths of them seen only once. In its sample, this clone was seen a few times. V and J are TRBV12-5 and TRBJ1-1, with D maybe TRBD1 (5 bases). Material for sequencing was peripheral blood. The TCR sequence derives from an older woman with acute or convalescent COVID-19. The CDR3 sequence is CASGLQGTSTEAFF. Here the CDR3 DNA reads TGTGCTAGTGGTTTGCAGGGCACCTCCACTGAAGCTTTCTTT. The full variable domain, in which reference TRBV12-5 and TRBJ1-1 provide the parts outside the CDR3, is DARVTQTPRHKVTEMGQEVTMRCQPILGHNTVFWYRQTMMQGLELLAYFRNRAPLDDSGMPKDRFSAEMPDATLATLKIQPSEPRDSAVYFCASGLQGTSTEAFFGQGTRLTVV.